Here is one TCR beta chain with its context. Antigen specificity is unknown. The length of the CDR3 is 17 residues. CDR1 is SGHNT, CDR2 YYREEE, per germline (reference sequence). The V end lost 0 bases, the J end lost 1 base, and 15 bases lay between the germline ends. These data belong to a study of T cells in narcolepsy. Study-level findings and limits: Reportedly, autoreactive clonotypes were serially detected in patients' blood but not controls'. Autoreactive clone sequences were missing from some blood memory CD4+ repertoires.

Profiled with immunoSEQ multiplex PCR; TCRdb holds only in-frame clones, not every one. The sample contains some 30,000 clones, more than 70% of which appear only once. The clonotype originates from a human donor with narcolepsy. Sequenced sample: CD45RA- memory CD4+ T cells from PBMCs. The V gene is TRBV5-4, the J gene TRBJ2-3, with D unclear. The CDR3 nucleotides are TGTGCCAGCAGCTTGGCGGGTGCGGATACCCGCACAGATACGCAGTATTTT. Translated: CASSLAGADTRTDTQYF.